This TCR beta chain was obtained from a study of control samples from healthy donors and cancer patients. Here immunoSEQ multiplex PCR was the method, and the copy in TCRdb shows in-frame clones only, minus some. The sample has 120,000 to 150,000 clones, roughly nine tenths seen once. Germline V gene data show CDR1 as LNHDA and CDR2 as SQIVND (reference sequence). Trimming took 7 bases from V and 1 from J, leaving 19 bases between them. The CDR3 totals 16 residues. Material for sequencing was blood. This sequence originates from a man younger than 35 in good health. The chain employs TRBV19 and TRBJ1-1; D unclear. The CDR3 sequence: CASTLGKGSSNTEAFF. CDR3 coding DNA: TGTGCCAGTACCTTGGGAAAGGGCTCCTCGAACACTGAAGCTTTCTTT.